These T cell receptor beta chains were read from a single sample in a study of CD8+CD57+ T cells in acquired aplastic anemia. TCRdb fed the reads into MiXCR, producing one record per CDR3 protein. In the table there are approximately 170,000 distinct CDR3 sequences, about 60% of which are singletons. The sample consisted of sorted CD4+, CD8+, or CD8+CD57+ T cells (not recorded which) from PBMCs. These receptors were taken from a human donor in good health. The CDR3 runs from the conserved cysteine through the conserved F or W. Fields, in order: clone size, D gene, V gene, J gene, CDR3 protein, CDR3 DNA. D genes are given only for firm matches. The size entry is marked missing in some rows and otherwise reads once, few, many or a size class.

once,.,TRBV19,TRBJ1-2,CASSIGGTGGYTF,TGTGCCAGTAGTATAGGGGGCACGGGAGGCTACACCTTC
.,TRBD1,TRBV9,TRBJ1-1,CASSEVGQSAFF,TGTGCCAGCAGCGAGGTGGGACAGTCGGCTTTCTTT
once,TRBD2,TRBV5-6,TRBJ2-1,CASIPTSGDYNEQFF,TGTGCCAGCATACCCACTAGCGGGGATTACAATGAGCAGTTCTTC
many,.,TRBV5-5,TRBJ1-1,CASSLGDGQNTEAFF,TGTGCCAGCAGCTTGGGGGACGGGCAGAACACTGAAGCTTTCTTT
.,.,TRBV11-1,TRBJ1-1,CASRSAGVDTEAFF,TGTGCCAGCAGATCAGCAGGGGTAGACACTGAAGCTTTCTTT
.,TRBD2,TRBV5-8,TRBJ2-7,CASSPEWTSGYEQYF,TGTGCCAGCAGCCCCGAGTGGACTAGCGGCTACGAGCAGTACTTC
few,.,TRBV15,TRBJ2-1,CATVLWDGTYNEQFF,TGTGCCACCGTTTTATGGGACGGAACTTACAATGAGCAGTTCTTC
.,TRBD2,TRBV7-9,TRBJ2-7,CASSSPGGGAYEQYF,TGCGCCAGCAGCAGCCCGGGGGGGGGAGCCTACGAGCAGTACTTC
.,TRBD2,TRBV20-1,TRBJ2-1,CSASLAGGIAYF,TGCAGTGCTAGCCTAGCGGGGGGGATCGCTTACTTC
many,TRBD1,TRBV10-3,TRBJ2-2,CAISDPDRGGGELFF,TGTGCCATCAGTGACCCGGACAGGGGTGGCGGGGAGCTGTTTTTT
many,TRBD1,TRBV20-1,TRBJ2-1,CSARDLFGRGLGNEQFF,TGCAGTGCTAGAGATCTATTCGGCAGGGGGCTTGGGAATGAGCAGTTCTTC
many,TRBD2,TRBV5-1,TRBJ2-1,CASSSGTTHYNEQFF,TGCGCCAGCTCCAGCGGGACCACTCACTACAATGAGCAGTTCTTC
.,.,TRBV20-1,TRBJ2-2,CSAREGGEGLFF,TGCAGTGCTAGGGAGGGCGGCGAAGGGCTGTTTTTT
.,.,TRBV24-1,TRBJ2-3,CATSGPLQGRNTDTQYF,TGTGCCACCAGTGGCCCCCTACAGGGTAGGAACACAGATACGCAGTATTTT
.,TRBD1,TRBV7-2,TRBJ1-2,CASSQYRGAYGYTF,TGTGCCAGCAGCCAATACAGGGGTGCCTATGGCTACACCTTC
.,.,TRBV20-1,TRBJ1-4,CSAMYDEKLFF,TGCAGTGCTATGTACGATGAAAAACTGTTTTTT
once,.,TRBV20-1,TRBJ1-4,CSAEGGGSEKLFF,TGCAGTGCCGAAGGAGGGGGTTCTGAAAAACTGTTTTTT
.,TRBD1,TRBV29-1,TRBJ2-3,CSVTGADARYF,TGCAGCGTTACAGGGGCAGATGCGCGGTATTTT
many,TRBD1,TRBV24-1,TRBJ2-7,CATSEGRDRGVEQYF,TGTGCCACCAGTGAAGGCCGGGACAGGGGCGTTGAGCAGTACTTC
.,.,TRBV14,TRBJ2-3,CASSQGLHSTDTQYF,TGTGCCAGCAGCCAAGGTCTTCATAGCACAGATACGCAGTATTTT
many,.,TRBV5-1,TRBJ2-1,CASSLGVGADKYNEQFF,TGCGCCAGCAGCTTGGGGGTCGGGGCGGATAAATACAATGAGCAGTTCTTC
.,TRBD1,TRBV5-1,TRBJ2-7,CASSLAGQAAYEQYF,TGCGCCAGCAGCCTAGCTGGACAGGCCGCCTACGAGCAGTACTTC
.,.,TRBV29-1,TRBJ1-2,CSVGAGRDYGYTF,TGCAGCGTCGGGGCGGGCAGGGACTATGGCTACACCTTC
.,.,TRBV7-3,TRBJ2-7,CASSSGPRNEQYF,TGTGCCAGCAGCTCAGGTCCGCGGAACGAGCAGTACTTC
.,.,TRBV7-6,TRBJ2-6,CASSYTQGPLSGANVLTF,TGTGCCAGCAGTTACACACAGGGACCGCTATCTGGGGCCAACGTCCTGACTTTC
.,.,TRBV19,TRBJ2-2,CASSARQVMNTGELFF,TGTGCCAGTAGTGCTAGACAGGTGATGAACACCGGGGAGCTGTTTTTT
.,.,TRBV19,TRBJ2-2,CASKMVEKLFF,TGTGCCAGTAAGATGGTGGAGAAGCTGTTTTTT
few,.,TRBV12-3/TRBV12-4,TRBJ2-5,CASSWTDQETQYF,TGTGCCAGCAGTTGGACAGACCAAGAGACCCAGTACTTC
.,TRBD2,TRBV15,TRBJ2-7,CATSRVGLAGAVYEQYF,TGTGCCACCAGCAGAGTTGGACTAGCGGGGGCCGTATACGAGCAGTACTTC
once,TRBD2,TRBV12-3/TRBV12-4,TRBJ2-3,CASSLRRLADTQYF,TGTGCCAGCAGTTTACGGAGACTAGCGGATACGCAGTATTTT
.,.,TRBV12-3/TRBV12-4,TRBJ2-7,CASSLAEYEQYF,TGTGCCAGCAGTTTAGCGGAATACGAGCAGTACTTC
few,TRBD2,TRBV15,TRBJ2-1,CATSRDPGTSGGPTIF,TGTGCCACCAGCAGAGATCCTGGGACTAGCGGGGGTCCAACAATCTTC
.,TRBD1,TRBV29-1,TRBJ2-7,CSVGQGIAYEQYF,TGCAGCGTCGGACAGGGGATCGCCTACGAGCAGTACTTC
.,.,TRBV27,TRBJ2-2,CASSLGGLPGELFF,TGTGCCAGCTCCCTAGGGGGGCTACCCGGGGAGCTGTTTTTT
.,TRBD1,TRBV19,TRBJ1-2,CASSQTGISDYTF,TGTGCCAGTAGTCAGACAGGGATCTCGGACTACACCTTC
.,.,TRBV9,TRBJ1-6,CASSSDSPLHF,TGTGCCAGCAGCTCAGATTCACCCCTCCACTTT
.,TRBD1,TRBV3-1,TRBJ2-7,CASSQGTTGGAGSYEQYF,TGTGCCAGCAGCCAGGGAACGACAGGGGGCGCAGGGTCCTACGAGCAGTACTTC
many,TRBD2,TRBV29-1,TRBJ2-1,CSVVDLAGINEQFF,TGCAGCGTTGTTGACCTAGCGGGAATAAATGAGCAGTTCTTC
.,TRBD1,TRBV5-8,TRBJ2-1,CASSLGTGLYNEQFF,TGTGCCAGCAGCTTGGGGACAGGGCTTTACAATGAGCAGTTCTTC
.,TRBD2,TRBV12-3/TRBV12-4,TRBJ2-1,CASSLPGTRGNEQFF,TGTGCCAGCAGTTTACCCGGGACTAGGGGTAATGAGCAGTTCTTC
.,.,TRBV5-1,TRBJ1-6,CASRPGDNSPLHF,TGCGCCAGCAGACCAGGGGATAATTCACCCCTCCACTTT
.,TRBD1,TRBV20-1,TRBJ1-1,CSAKPLGTVNTEAFF,TGCAGTGCGAAGCCCCTCGGGACAGTCAATACTGAAGCTTTCTTT
few,.,TRBV18,TRBJ2-5,CASSPPEETQYF,TGTGCCAGCTCACCACCCGAAGAGACCCAGTACTTC
.,.,TRBV13,TRBJ1-3,CASSPHSGNTIYF,TGTGCCAGCAGCCCTCATTCCGGGAACACCATATATTTT
.,TRBD2,TRBV2,TRBJ2-3,CASSDGAGGPGDTQYF,TGTGCCAGCAGTGACGGGGCGGGGGGGCCTGGAGATACGCAGTATTTT
.,TRBD2,TRBV7-3,TRBJ2-2,CASSFGGGSNTGELFF,TGTGCCAGCAGCTTTGGCGGGGGGTCAAACACCGGGGAGCTGTTTTTT
.,.,TRBV7-9,TRBJ2-3,CASSLVSGSDTQYF,TGTGCCAGCAGCTTAGTTTCAGGTTCAGATACGCAGTATTTT
many,.,TRBV25-1,TRBJ2-5,CASSERGGETQYF,TGTGCCAGCAGTGAACGGGGCGGCGAGACCCAGTACTTC
.,.,TRBV19,TRBJ2-7,CASSAWTFYEQYF,TGTGCCAGTAGTGCCTGGACATTCTACGAGCAGTACTTC
.,.,TRBV12-3/TRBV12-4,TRBJ1-6,CASSLSGDSPLHF,TGTGCCAGCAGCCTGTCGGGGGACTCACCCCTCCACTTT
many,TRBD2,TRBV29-1,TRBJ2-1,CSALLAGIYNEQFF,TGCAGCGCCCTACTAGCGGGTATCTACAATGAGCAGTTCTTC